Presented here are 29 T cell receptor beta chains from one specimen sequenced in a study of identical twins. TCRdb analysed the 5' RACE reads with MiXCR anew, one entry per CDR3 protein. Here the sample spans roughly 230,000 distinct CDR3 sequences, about 8.3% being singletons. These data are also associated with another study on yellow fever vaccine responses in identical twins.

Input material: CD8+ T cells sorted from blood. These receptors all stem from a woman aged 18-29 years in good health.

This clonotype was seen a handful of times. The V gene is TRBV10-3, the J gene TRBJ2-5; D gene uncertain. CDR1 is ENHRY, CDR2 SYGVKD, per germline. The CDR3 spans 11 residues. Trimming took off 2 bases at V and 13 bases at J, with 11 bases between the two ends. CDR3 residues: CAISETGHWYF. The CDR3 DNA is TGTGCCATCAGTGAGACTGGCCATTGGTACTTC.

There are many counts of this clonotype. The CDR3: CASSLLAGVQETQYF. As DNA, the CDR3 is TGTGCCAGCAGCTTACTAGCGGGGGTCCAAGAGACCCAGTACTTC. The chain is built from TRBV7-9 and TRBJ2-5, with 10 bases matching TRBD2. This CDR3 spans 15 amino acids. V lost 2 bases and J lost 1; bases outside the gene matches: 1. Germline CDR1 is SEHNR and CDR2 is FQNEAQ (reference sequence).

The sample holds a few counts of this clonotype. The V gene is TRBV11-2, the J gene TRBJ2-4, with 7 bases lining up with TRBD1. The length of the CDR3 is 17 residues. The ends lost 5 bases at V and 8 bases at J; junction bases unmatched: 18. Looked up from germline, CDR1 is SGHAT and CDR2 is FQNNGV. The CDR3 is CASSPGQPLDPRDIQYF. As DNA, the CDR3 is TGTGCCAGCAGCCCGGGACAGCCGCTTGACCCTAGAGACATTCAGTACTTC.

This chain joins TRBV11-2 and TRBJ2-7, with 7 bases aligning to TRBD1. The CDR3 sequence is 14 residues long. V gave up 8 bases and J gave up 4 bases; unmatched junction bases: 11. Germline values: CDR1 SGHAT, CDR2 FQNNGV. The DNA of the CDR3 is TGTGCCAGCCATGGGACAGAAAATTTATACGAGCAGTACTTC. Translated: CASHGTENLYEQYF.

This rearrangement joins TRBV6-2 or TRBV6-3 to TRBJ2-3; D may be TRBD2 (6 bases). Between the trimmed V and J ends, which lost 4 bases and 0 bases, there was a span of 14 bases. The germline V gene has CDR1 MNHEY and CDR2 SVGEGT. This CDR3 has 16 amino acids. The CDR3 region has the DNA TGTGCCAGCAGTTTCCTCGGCGGGACTAGCACAGATACGCAGTATTTT. This codes for CASSFLGGTSTDTQYF.

This clonotype came up a few times. This chain joins TRBV7-8 and TRBJ2-1; D is perhaps TRBD1 (5 bases). CDR3 length equals 12 residues. Germline loops: CDR1 SGHVS, CDR2 FQNEAQ. The V end lost 6 bases, the J end lost 6 bases, and 9 bases lay between the germline ends. Here the CDR3 DNA reads TGTGCCAGCAGTCACAGGTTCAATGAGCAGTTCTTC. Translating gives CASSHRFNEQFF.

This clonotype was observed a handful of times. The junction does not match germline at one end; this may be a read error. The CDR3 protein is CASSLGFEEFF. Here the CDR3 DNA reads TGTGCCAGCAGTTTGGGGTTTGAGGAGTTCTTC. V gene TRBV28 combines with J gene TRBJ2-1, with D unclear. Germline-derived CDR1 and CDR2 are MDHEN and SYDVKM. CDR3 length equals 11 residues.

This clonotype was seen repeatedly, ten times or more. The junction differs from germline at one of its ends, possibly a read error. The V gene is TRBV3-1, the J gene TRBJ2-1; 8 positions agree with TRBD2. Germline V gene lookup returns CDR1 LGHDT and CDR2 YNNKEL (reference sequence). The CDR3 loop spans 15 amino acids. The CDR3 region has the DNA TGTGCCAGCAGCCCCGGGGTAGCGGGGTACAGTGAGCAGTTCTTC. It translates to CASSPGVAGYSEQFF.

This clonotype was seen at least ten times. The chain recombines TRBV27 with TRBJ2-5; D unclear. Trimming removed 5 bases at V and 5 bases at J, with 15 bases between. Germline CDR1 is MNHEY and CDR2 is SMNVEV (reference sequence). The CDR3 sequence is 14 residues long. DNA for the CDR3: TGTGCCAGCAGTACCGACTGGAGCCCGGAGACCCAGTACTTC. It yields the protein CASSTDWSPETQYF.

The chain recombines TRBV20-1 with TRBJ2-7; 11 bases agree with TRBD2. The germline CDR1 and CDR2 sequences are DFQATT and SNEGSKA (reference sequence). CDR3 length: 19 residues. With V trimmed by 4 bases and J by 2 bases, 19 bases remained unmatched. The CDR3 region has the DNA TGCAGTGCTACCTTCTACGTATCTAGCGGGGGGCCCGGGGCCTACGAGCAGTACTTC. Its translation is CSATFYVSSGGPGAYEQYF.

The CDR3 region has the DNA TGTGCCAGCAGCCAACGGCGGGGCGACTACGAGCAGTACTTC. Its protein product is CASSQRRGDYEQYF. The chain joins TRBV14 to TRBJ2-7, with TRBD2 as a possible D gene (6 bases). V was pared by 2 bases and J by 3 bases, with 11 bases between. CDR1 is SGHDN and CDR2 is FVKESK in the germline V gene. The CDR3 loop spans 14 amino acids.

The sample holds many counts of this clonotype. The chain links TRBV5-1 to TRBJ1-1; the match to TRBD1 covers 7 bases. J lost 0 bases, V lost 7 bases, and 0 bases had no gene match. Looked up from germline, CDR1 is SGHRS and CDR2 is YFSETQ. CDR3 length: 12 amino acids. DNA of the CDR3: TGCGCCAGCCAGGGGGTGAACACTGAAGCTTTCTTT. It yields the protein CASQGVNTEAFF.

The chain combines TRBV6-5 with TRBJ2-5; TRBD2 is a possible D gene (6 bases). The CDR3 spans 16 residues. CDR1 and CDR2 from the germline V gene are MNHEY and SVGAGI. The V gene lost 3 bases and the J gene lost 2 bases, with 16 bases spanning the gap. CDR3: CASSYGGVQRQETQYF. CDR3 DNA sequence: TGTGCCAGCAGTTATGGAGGGGTCCAGCGGCAAGAGACCCAGTACTTC.

In this sample, this clonotype turned up many times. The chain is built from TRBV12-3 or TRBV12-4 and TRBJ1-1; the D gene is possibly TRBD1 (5 bases). This CDR3 has 12 residues. The V and J ends lost 5 bases and 6 bases respectively, with 10 bases between them. In DNA form, the CDR3 reads TGTGCCAGCAGTCCCGGGACCTCTGAAGCTTTCTTT. Translating it yields CASSPGTSEAFF.

This clonotype was recorded many times. The V gene is TRBV29-1, the J gene TRBJ2-2; weak D call: TRBD1 (6 bases). The CDR3 totals 14 residues. Germline CDR1 reads SQVTM; CDR2 reads ANQGSEA. The V and J ends lost 4 bases and 4 bases respectively, with 13 bases between them. The CDR3 sequence is CSVGEQGTTGELFF. CDR3 nucleotides: TGCAGCGTTGGTGAACAGGGCACCACCGGGGAGCTGTTTTTT.

The chain links TRBV6-2 or TRBV6-3 to TRBJ2-7; tentative D call: TRBD2 (6 bases). Germline CDR1 is MNHEY and CDR2 is SVGEGT. The V and J ends lost 5 bases and 3 bases respectively, with 14 bases between them. The CDR3 spans 14 residues. The CDR3 coding sequence is TGTGCCAGCAGTCCCATAGCGGACAACTACGAGCAGTACTTC. Protein: CASSPIADNYEQYF.

This clonotype has at least ten counts. V gene TRBV12-3 or TRBV12-4 combines with J gene TRBJ1-5; TRBD1 aligns across 8 bases. The junction had 4 bases not matched to a gene; V was cut back by 6 bases and J by 3 bases. The length of the CDR3 is 14 residues. This CDR3 reads CASSWTGLNQPQHF. CDR3 in DNA: TGTGCCAGCAGCTGGACAGGGCTCAATCAGCCCCAGCATTTT.

This clonotype was detected many times. As DNA, the CDR3 is TGTGCCAGCAGCCAAGCTACAGGGGGCGCAGGGAATGAGCAGTTCTTC. Translated: CASSQATGGAGNEQFF. The chain recombines TRBV3-1 with TRBJ2-1; 9 nucleotides agree with TRBD1. The V and J ends lost 1 base and 7 bases, in that order; junction bases with no gene match: 8. Germline V gene data show CDR1 as LGHDT and CDR2 as YNNKEL (reference sequence). This CDR3 region has 16 residues.

CDR3 sequence reads: CASSYTPSGRGYEQYF. The CDR3 DNA is TGTGCCAGCAGTTACACACCTAGCGGGAGAGGGTACGAGCAGTACTTC. This chain connects TRBV28 to TRBJ2-7, with 10 bases that match TRBD2. Germline V CDR1 and CDR2: MDHEN, SYDVKM. V lost 4 bases, J lost 4 bases, and 10 bases stayed unmatched. The CDR3 extends over 16 amino acids.

This clonotype was seen a handful of times. The gene calls are TRBV7-9 and TRBJ2-1; 10 nucleotides line up with TRBD1. Germline trimming cut 5 bases from V and 4 bases from J; bases unmatched to any gene: 5. The CDR3 has 15 amino acids. The germline CDR1 and CDR2 sequences are SEHNR and FQNEAQ (reference sequence). The CDR3 DNA reads as TGTGCCAGCAGCCACCGGGACAGGGGATACAATGAGCAGTTCTTC. Translation gives CASSHRDRGYNEQFF.

In regard to this clonotype: The junction and the germline gene differ at one end; a read error may be behind it. The genes are TRBV19 and TRBJ2-4; D is perhaps TRBD2 (5 bases). CDR1 is LNHDA, CDR2 SQIVND, per germline (reference sequence). The CDR3 contains 13 residues. CDR3 region: CACSLTAAGIQYF. In DNA form, the CDR3 reads TGTGCCTGTAGTTTAACAGCGGCGGGCATTCAGTACTTC.

At least ten counts were recorded for this clonotype. V and J are TRBV24-1 and TRBJ2-7; D uncertain. The CDR3 runs 12 residues. Trimming removed 4 bases at V and 1 base at J, with 4 bases between. The germline gives CDR1 KGHDR, CDR2 SFDVKD. CDR3 nucleotides: TGTGCCACCAGTGACAGGTCCTACGAGCAGTACTTC. Its translation: CATSDRSYEQYF.

V and J are TRBV4-1 and TRBJ1-1; D possibly corresponds to TRBD1 (6 bases). V was cut by 4 bases and J by 6 bases, with 12 bases left in between. The CDR3 loop spans 13 amino acids. The germline gives CDR1 MGHRA, CDR2 YSYEKL. Here the CDR3 DNA reads TGCGCCAGCAGCCGAGGGTCAGGGGCTGAAGCTTTCTTT. It encodes CASSRGSGAEAFF.

This chain uses TRBV14 with TRBJ2-7; D possibly corresponds to TRBD2 (6 bases). Deletions cut 8 bases from V and 3 bases from J, with 17 bases between. Germline CDR1 SGHDN, CDR2 FVKESK. This CDR3 contains 14 residues. The CDR3 region is CASGPTSKYYEQYF. The CDR3 nucleotides read TGTGCCAGCGGACCTACTAGCAAGTACTACGAGCAGTACTTC.

The V call is TRBV3-1, the J call TRBJ2-3; D ambiguous. There are 13 residues in the CDR3. Deletions cut 0 bases from V and 6 bases from J, with 7 bases between. Germline V lookup: CDR1 LGHDT, CDR2 YNNKEL (reference sequence). CDR3 nucleotide sequence: TGTGCCAGCAGCCAAGAAGCCGGCGATACGCAGTATTTT. Translating it yields CASSQEAGDTQYF.

This chain joins TRBV10-3 and TRBJ2-7; D gene unclear. Germline V gene lookup returns CDR1 ENHRY and CDR2 SYGVKD. The CDR3 spans 11 residues. Trimming removed 0 bases from V and 8 bases from J, with 5 bases in between. The CDR3 is CAISESGQQYF. The CDR3 DNA sequence: TGTGCCATCAGTGAGTCTGGACAGCAGTACTTC.

This clonotype came up many times. In DNA, the CDR3 is TGTGCCAGCAGTGTAGGGACGAACACTGAAGCTTTCTTT. Translated: CASSVGTNTEAFF. This chain links TRBV25-1 with TRBJ1-1; maybe TRBD1 (5 bases). CDR1 and CDR2 from the germline V gene are MGHDK and SYGVNS. The ends were cut back, 4 bases at V and 1 base at J, with 7 bases in the middle. This CDR3 has 13 residues. Full variable domain (missing parts from reference TRBV25-1 and TRBJ1-1): EADIYQTPRYLVIGTGKKITLECSQTMGHDKMYWYQQDPGMELHLIHYSYGVNSTEKGDLSSESTVSRIRTEHFPLTLESARPSHTSQYLCASSVGTNTEAFFGQGTRLTVV.

This clonotype was seen repeatedly, ten times or more. The J gene is TRBJ2-1, the V gene TRBV29-1; D gene unclear. Germline lookup yields CDR1 SQVTM and CDR2 ANQGSEA. This CDR3 has 13 residues. V was clipped by 5 bases and J by 2 bases, with 10 bases between them. CDR3 in DNA: TGCAGCGTTCTCTTTGAAACCTACAATGAGCAGTTCTTC. Translating it yields CSVLFETYNEQFF.

The J gene is TRBJ2-1, the V gene TRBV7-9, with a possible D match to TRBD2 (5 bases). The CDR3 is 16 residues long. V was clipped by 5 bases and J by 5 bases, with 19 bases between them. Germline lookup yields CDR1 SEHNR and CDR2 FQNEAQ (reference sequence). The CDR3 sequence is CASSPWTDGENNEQFF. The CDR3 DNA reads TGTGCCAGCAGCCCCTGGACCGACGGGGAAAACAATGAGCAGTTCTTC.